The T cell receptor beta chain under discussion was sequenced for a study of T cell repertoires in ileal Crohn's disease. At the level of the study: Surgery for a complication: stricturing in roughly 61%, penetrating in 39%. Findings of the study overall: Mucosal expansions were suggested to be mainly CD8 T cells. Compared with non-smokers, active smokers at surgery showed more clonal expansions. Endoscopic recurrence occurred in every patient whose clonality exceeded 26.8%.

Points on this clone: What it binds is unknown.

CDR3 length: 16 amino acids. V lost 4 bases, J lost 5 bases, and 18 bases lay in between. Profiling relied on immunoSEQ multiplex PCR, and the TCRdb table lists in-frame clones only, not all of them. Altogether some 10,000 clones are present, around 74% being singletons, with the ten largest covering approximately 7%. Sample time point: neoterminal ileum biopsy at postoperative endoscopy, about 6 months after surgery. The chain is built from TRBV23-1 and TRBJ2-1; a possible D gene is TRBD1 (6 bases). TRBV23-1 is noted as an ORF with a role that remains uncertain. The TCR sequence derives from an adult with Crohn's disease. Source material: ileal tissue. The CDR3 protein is CASSPPPGQGDNEQFF. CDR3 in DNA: TGCGCCAGCAGTCCTCCCCCGGGACAAGGGGACAATGAGCAGTTCTTC.